Each of the 8 T cell receptor beta chains below was sequenced from the same sample in a study of T cells in Graves' hyperthyroidism and ophthalmopathy. Using RNA transcripts as the source, TCR beta CDR3 regions were amplified. RT-PCR in the first round (using the HTBI primer set) targeted the TCR CDR3. In TCRdb, the multiplex PCR reads were re-called with MiXCR into one record per CDR3 protein. The profile covers a few hundred thousand distinct CDR3 sequences, with more than 15% appearing a single time and roughly 7.3% taken by the ten largest. Sequenced: blood. These receptors were collected from a woman younger than 45 with Graves' hyperthyroidism.

The chain employs TRBV28 and TRBJ2-7; D perhaps matches TRBD2 (5 bases). Per the germline V gene, CDR1 is MDHEN and CDR2 is SYDVKM. Trimming removed 8 bases at V and 0 bases at J, with 26 bases between. The CDR3 has 18 residues. The CDR3, as DNA: TGTGCCAGCCCCGCGAAACTAAAGCGGCAGTTAAACTCCTACGAGCAGTACTTC. This gives the protein CASPAKLKRQLNSYEQYF.

In the case of this clonotype: At one end the junction does not follow the germline gene, possibly because of a read error. This chain uses TRBV12-3 or TRBV12-4 with TRBJ2-4, with 12 bases aligning to TRBD2. The CDR3 totals 14 residues. This CDR3 reads CASSLAGGPDIQYF. The CDR3 bases are TGTGCCAGCAGTCTAGCGGGAGGGCCAGACATTCAGTACTTC.

The chain joins TRBV3-1 to TRBJ2-1; D possibly corresponds to TRBD1 (5 bases). Germline V gene lookup returns CDR1 LGHDT and CDR2 YNNKEL (reference sequence). This CDR3 is built from 15 residues. The ends were cut back, 6 bases at V and 8 bases at J, with 20 bases in the middle. The CDR3 spells CASRVSLRGFYEQFF. The CDR3 region has the DNA TGTGCCAGCAGAGTTAGTTTAAGGGGTTTCTATGAGCAGTTCTTC.

This clonotype was picked up one time. This could be a read error, since a much larger clone is one nucleotide away. The chain is built from TRBV7-2 and TRBJ2-7; D gene uncertain. The length of the CDR3 is 13 residues. Looked up from germline, CDR1 is SGHTA and CDR2 is FQGNSA. The CDR3 DNA sequence: TGTGCCAGCAGTTTAGGCCGTGGTTCCGAGCAGTACTTC. Translation: CASSLGRGSEQYF.

There are a few counts of this clonotype. V and J are TRBV28 and TRBJ2-2, with a weak D call TRBD1 (6 bases). The CDR3 contains 16 residues. Looked up from germline, CDR1 is MDHEN and CDR2 is SYDVKM. Trimming took off 2 bases at V and 5 bases at J, with 15 bases between the two ends. The CDR3 sequence: CASSLKGRGYTGELFF. As DNA, the CDR3 is TGTGCCAGCAGTTTAAAGGGCAGGGGATATACCGGGGAGCTGTTTTTT.

The J gene is TRBJ2-1, the V gene TRBV20-1, with no clear D. The V end was cut by 4 bases, the J end by 6 bases, with 13 bases between. The CDR3 runs 13 residues. The germline V gene encodes CDR1 DFQATT and CDR2 SNEGSKA (reference sequence). CDR3 coding DNA: TGCAGTGCTACACACGTGCACGGCAATGAGCAGTTCTTC. It yields the protein CSATHVHGNEQFF.

This clonotype was detected many times. This rearrangement joins TRBV7-9 to TRBJ1-2; D call uncertain. This CDR3 region has 11 residues. CDR1 is SEHNR, CDR2 FQNEAQ, per germline (reference sequence). Trimming removed 8 bases at V and 5 bases at J, with 9 bases between. For the CDR3, the DNA is TGTGCCAGCGCACGGGAGTATGGCTACACCTTC. Amino acids: CASAREYGYTF.

About this clonotype: Given a much more abundant clone one base away, this may be a read error. V usage is TRBV6-2 or TRBV6-3 and J usage is TRBJ2-3; TRBD2 matches at 9 bases. CDR1 and CDR2 from the germline V gene are MNHEY and SVGEGT. The CDR3 has 17 residues. The CDR3 is CASRGSSGRPSADTRYF. CDR3 DNA: TGTGCCAGCAGGGGGTCGAGCGGGAGGCCTTCGGCAGATACGCGGTATTTT.